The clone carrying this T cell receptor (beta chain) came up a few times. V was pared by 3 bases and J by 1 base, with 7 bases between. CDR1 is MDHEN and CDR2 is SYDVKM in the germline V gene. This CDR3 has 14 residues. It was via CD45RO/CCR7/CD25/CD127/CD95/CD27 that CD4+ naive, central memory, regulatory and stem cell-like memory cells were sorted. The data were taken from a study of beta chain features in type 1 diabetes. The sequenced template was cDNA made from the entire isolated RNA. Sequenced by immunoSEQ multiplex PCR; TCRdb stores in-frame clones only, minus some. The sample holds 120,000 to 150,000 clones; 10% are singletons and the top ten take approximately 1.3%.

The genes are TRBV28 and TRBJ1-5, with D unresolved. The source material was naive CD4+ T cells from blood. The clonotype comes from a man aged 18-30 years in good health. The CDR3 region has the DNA TGTGCCAGCAGTTTCCATGAGAGCAATCAGCCCCAGCATTTT. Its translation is CASSFHESNQPQHF.